The rows below give T cell receptor beta chains drawn from one sample of a study of graft-versus-host responses after intestinal transplantation. TCRdb's table, derived via immunoSEQ multiplex PCR, lists solely in-frame clones and lacks some. The table records about 50,000 clones, nearly 95% of them present only once. These receptors have no known antigen. Sequences were derived from unstimulated CD4+ T cells sorted from spleen or lymph node cells, sampled before transplant. These receptors all come from a human donor who was the organ donor for an intestinal transplant. The CDR3 runs from the conserved cysteine through the conserved F or W. The order of the fields is D gene, J gene, clone size, V gene, CDR3 DNA, CDR3 protein. D genes are given only for firm matches. Not every row has a clone size; where given, it reads once, few, many or a size class.

TRBD1,TRBJ1-5,once,TRBV5-3,TGTGCCAGAAGCTTGGTCCACAGGGGGCTCCTTAATCAGCCCCAGCATTTT,CARSLVHRGLLNQPQHF
TRBD2,TRBJ2-1,.,TRBV5-4,TGTGCCAGCAGCTTGGGGAGCGGGAGTACCTACAATGAGCAGCTCTTC,CASSLGSGSTYNEQLF
.,TRBJ2-3,once,TRBV28,TGTGCCAGCAGCCGAGGGAATAGGGGCACAGATACGCAGTATTTT,CASSRGNRGTDTQYF
TRBD2,TRBJ2-7,.,TRBV28,TGTGCCAGCAGTTTATGGCGGGGGCTAGCGGGAGACGAGCAGTACTTC,CASSLWRGLAGDEQYF
.,TRBJ2-2,.,TRBV19,TGTGCCAGTAGGGATTTGCGAGGGCCGAACACCGGGGAGCTGTTTTTT,CASRDLRGPNTGELFF
.,TRBJ2-7,.,TRBV11-2,TGTGCCAGCAGCTTAGTATCGGGGACCTTGACCTCCTACGAGCAGTACTTC,CASSLVSGTLTSYEQYF
.,TRBJ1-1,.,TRBV20-1,TGCAGTGCTGTAAGGAGAACTGAAGCTTTCTTT,CSAVRRTEAFF
.,TRBJ2-1,.,TRBV7-8,TGTGCCAGCAGTGTGGGGGGGGGCCCCTACAATGAGCAGTTCTTC,CASSVGGGPYNEQFF
.,TRBJ2-2,.,TRBV21-1,TGTGCCAGCAGCAAAGCCGGGACTAACACCGGGGAGCTGTTTTTT,CASSKAGTNTGELFF
TRBD1,TRBJ1-6,.,TRBV25-1,TGTGCCAGCAGAGGGACAGGGTTCAATTCACCCCTCCACTTT,CASRGTGFNSPLHF
TRBD2,TRBJ2-7,.,TRBV11-2,TGTGCCAGCAGCTTAGCGGGCGGGAGTAGCCCCTACGAGCAGTACTTC,CASSLAGGSSPYEQYF
.,TRBJ2-3,.,TRBV25-1,TGTGCCAGCAGTGAACTAGCAGATACGCAGTATTTT,CASSELADTQYF